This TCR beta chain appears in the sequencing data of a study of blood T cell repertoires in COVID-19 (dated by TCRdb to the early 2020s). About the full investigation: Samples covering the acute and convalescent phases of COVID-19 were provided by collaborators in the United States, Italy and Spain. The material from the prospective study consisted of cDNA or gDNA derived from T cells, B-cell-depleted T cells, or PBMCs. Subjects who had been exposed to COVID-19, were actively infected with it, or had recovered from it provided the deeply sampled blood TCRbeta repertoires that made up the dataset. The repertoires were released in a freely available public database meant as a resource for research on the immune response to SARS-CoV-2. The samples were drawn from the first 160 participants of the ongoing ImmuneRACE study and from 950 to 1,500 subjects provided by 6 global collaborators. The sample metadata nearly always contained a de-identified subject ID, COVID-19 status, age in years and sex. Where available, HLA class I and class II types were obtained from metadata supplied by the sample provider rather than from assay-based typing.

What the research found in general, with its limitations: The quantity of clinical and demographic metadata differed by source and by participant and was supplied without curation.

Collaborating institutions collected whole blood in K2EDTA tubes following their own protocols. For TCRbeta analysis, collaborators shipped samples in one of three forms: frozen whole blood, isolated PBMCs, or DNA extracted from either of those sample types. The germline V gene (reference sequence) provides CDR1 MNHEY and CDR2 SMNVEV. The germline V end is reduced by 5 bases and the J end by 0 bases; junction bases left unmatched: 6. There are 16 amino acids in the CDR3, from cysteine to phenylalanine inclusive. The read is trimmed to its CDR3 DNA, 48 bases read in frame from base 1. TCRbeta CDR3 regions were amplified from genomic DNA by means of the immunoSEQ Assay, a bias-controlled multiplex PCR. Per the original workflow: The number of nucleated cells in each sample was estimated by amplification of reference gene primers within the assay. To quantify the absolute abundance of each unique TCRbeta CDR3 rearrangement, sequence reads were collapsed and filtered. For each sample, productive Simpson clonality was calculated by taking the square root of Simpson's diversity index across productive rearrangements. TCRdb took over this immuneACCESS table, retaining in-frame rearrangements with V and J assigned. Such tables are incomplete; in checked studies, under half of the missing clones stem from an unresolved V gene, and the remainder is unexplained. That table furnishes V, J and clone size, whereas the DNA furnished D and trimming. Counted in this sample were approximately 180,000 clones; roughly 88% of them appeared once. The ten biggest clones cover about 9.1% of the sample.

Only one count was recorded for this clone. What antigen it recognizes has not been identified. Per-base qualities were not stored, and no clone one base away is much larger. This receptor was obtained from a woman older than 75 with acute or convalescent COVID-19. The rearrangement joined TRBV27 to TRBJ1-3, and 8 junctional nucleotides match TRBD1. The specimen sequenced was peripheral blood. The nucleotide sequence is TGTGCCAGCAGTCCAGGGACAGGACACTCTGGAAACACCATATATTTT. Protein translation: CASSPGTGHSGNTIYF.